Listed below are T cell receptor beta chains from one sample, sequenced in a study of cytomegalovirus exposure and HLA in healthy donors. Some clones are missing from TCRdb's copy, which holds only in-frame ones; the method was immunoSEQ multiplex PCR. The sample lists some 150,000 clones; roughly 84% were seen once. The sample was PBMCs. The receptors stem from a male donor in good health and CMV-seronegative. The CDR3 runs from the conserved cysteine through the conserved F or W. The order of the fields is J gene, D gene, V gene, clone size, CDR3 DNA, CDR3 protein. The D gene is left open where the match is weak. The size entry is marked missing in some rows and otherwise reads once, few, many or a size class.

TRBJ2-3 | . | TRBV6-4 | large | TGTGCCAGCAGTGAGTTTGGTGATAGCGGCACAGATACGCAGTATTTT | CASSEFGDSGTDTQYF
TRBJ1-5 | . | TRBV28 | few | TGTGCCAGCATCCAGGGAGGAAGCAATCAGCCCCAGCATTTT | CASIQGGSNQPQHF
TRBJ1-3 | TRBD1 | TRBV19 | . | TGTGCCAGTACGGACAGGGGCTCTGGAAACACCATATATTTT | CASTDRGSGNTIYF
TRBJ2-1 | . | TRBV27 | . | TGTGCCAGCAGTTTCCAGGGAACTCGGGACAATGAGCAGTTCTTC | CASSFQGTRDNEQFF
TRBJ2-7 | TRBD1 | TRBV7-9 | . | TGTTCCAGCACCCTGACAGGGAAGTACGAGCAGTACTTC | CSSTLTGKYEQYF
TRBJ2-1 | . | TRBV25-1 | . | TGTGCCAGCAGTGAGGACAGTACCTACAATGAGCAGTTCTTC | CASSEDSTYNEQFF
TRBJ2-1 | . | TRBV7-6 | . | TGTGCCAGCAGCTTAGAGGGCAGGGTGTACGAGCAGTTCTTC | CASSLEGRVYEQFF
TRBJ2-3 | TRBD2 | TRBV13 | . | TGTGCCAGCAGCGCCCGGGTTAGCGGGAATAAAGATACGCAGTATTTT | CASSARVSGNKDTQYF
TRBJ2-3 | TRBD2 | TRBV7-2 | . | TGTGCCAGCAGCTTCCCGGGACTAGCGGGAGACCGCACAGATACGCAGTATTTT | CASSFPGLAGDRTDTQYF
TRBJ1-1 | . | TRBV4-2 | . | TGTGCCAGCAGCCACCCCAACGGGAGGTTCACTGAAGCTTTCTTT | CASSHPNGRFTEAFF
TRBJ1-6 | . | TRBV5-6 | . | TGTGCCAGCAGAGGACAGACTAATTCACCCCTCCACTTT | CASRGQTNSPLHF
TRBJ2-1 | TRBD2 | TRBV30 | . | TGTGCCTGGAGTAGGGTCGGGAGGCGGGCTGAGCAGTTCTTC | CAWSRVGRRAEQFF